This TCR beta chain stems from a study of T cells in Graves' hyperthyroidism and ophthalmopathy. Trimming removed 2 bases from V and 0 bases from J, with 14 bases in between. Germline loops: CDR1 SGHRS, CDR2 YFSETQ. This CDR3 spans 17 amino acids. Newly diagnosed patients aged 18 to 65 had hyperthyroidism of under 2 months' duration. Using RNA transcripts as the source, TCR beta CDR3 regions were amplified. The HTBI primer set was used in a first-round RT-PCR of the TCR CDR3. TCRdb fed the multiplex PCR reads into MiXCR, producing one record per CDR3 protein. The sample holds around 580,000 distinct CDR3 sequences, 16% seen once.

The chain combines TRBV5-1 with TRBJ2-2, with D maybe TRBD2 (5 bases). The receptor was isolated from a woman younger than 35 with Graves' hyperthyroidism. Sample: blood. For the CDR3, the DNA is TGCGCCAGCAGCTTTTCTCGGGCGGGCGCGAACACCGGGGAGCTGTTTTTT. It yields the protein CASSFSRAGANTGELFF.